These 24 T cell receptor beta chains were all obtained from the same sample, sequenced in a study of lymphopenia after photon versus proton radiotherapy. Here immunoSEQ multiplex PCR was the method, and the copy in TCRdb shows in-frame clones only, minus some. The sample lists some 20,000 clones, 84% occurring once. This sample comprised peripheral blood, obtained from a patient treated with photon-based radiotherapy. The origin of the receptors is a woman in her forties or fifties with pancreatic cancer.

This sequence joins TRBV5-1 and TRBJ1-1; D call uncertain. Germline CDR1 is SGHRS and CDR2 is YFSETQ. The V and J ends lost 1 base and 1 base respectively, with 5 bases between them. The CDR3 loop spans 13 amino acids. For the CDR3, the DNA is TGCGCCAGCAGCTTGACAACGAACACTGAAGCTTTCTTT. Amino acid sequence: CASSLTTNTEAFF.

The CDR3 coding sequence is TGTGCCAGCAGCTTAGAACTTAGCGGGAGGAGCACAGATACGCAGTATTTT. It codes for CASSLELSGRSTDTQYF. V is TRBV27 and J is TRBJ2-3; TRBD2 matches 10 bases. Germline V lookup: CDR1 MNHEY, CDR2 SMNVEV (reference sequence). Losses at the gene ends were 6 bases for V and 0 bases for J; bases not matched to a gene: 9. This CDR3 is built from 17 residues.

The chain recombines TRBV12-5 with TRBJ2-1, with TRBD2 matching over 11 bases. Trimming cost V 6 bases and J 6 bases; bases outside gene matches: 10. CDR3 size: 16 residues. From germline, CDR1 is LGHNT and CDR2 FRNRAP. The CDR3 nucleotides are TGTGCTAGTGGCCAGACCGGGACTAGCGGTATCAATGAGCAGTTCTTC. Translating gives CASGQTGTSGINEQFF.

This chain links TRBV11-2 with TRBJ2-2; D gene ambiguous. Germline-derived CDR1 and CDR2 are SGHAT and FQNNGV. The CDR3 loop spans 17 amino acids. V shed 1 base and J shed 0 bases, with 12 bases lying between them. CDR3 DNA: TGTGCCAGCAGCTTAGGAGGTGGTCACCCGAACACCGGGGAGCTGTTTTTT. Its translation: CASSLGGGHPNTGELFF.

The chain joins TRBV19 to TRBJ2-7; 7 bases map to TRBD2. V was clipped by 5 bases and J by 3 bases; unmatched bases: 7. The CDR3 consists of 14 residues. Germline-derived CDR1 and CDR2 are LNHDA and SQIVND (reference sequence). The CDR3 nucleotides read TGTGCCAGTAGTGTCTCTAGCGGAGGCTACGAGCAGTACTTC. It codes for CASSVSSGGYEQYF.

This clone came up once. The chain is built from TRBV6-5 and TRBJ1-1; D is undetermined. CDR3 length equals 14 residues. V gave up 0 bases and J gave up 11 bases, with 16 bases separating them. The germline V gene encodes CDR1 MNHEY and CDR2 SVGAGI. DNA for the CDR3: TGTGCCAGCAGTTACTCAGGGTCAAGGGTGGACGCTTTCTTT. Amino acid sequence: CASSYSGSRVDAFF.

V is TRBV15 and J is TRBJ2-5, with 8 bases that match TRBD1. Germline CDR1 reads LNHNV; CDR2 reads YYDKDF (reference sequence). This CDR3 region has 15 residues. J gave up 3 bases and V 1 base, and 4 bases lay outside the gene matches. The CDR3 spells CATSRGTGREETQYF. The DNA for the CDR3 is TGTGCCACCAGCAGAGGGACAGGGCGGGAAGAGACCCAGTACTTC.

The rearrangement joins TRBV7-2 to TRBJ1-2; possible D gene TRBD1, 5 bases. From germline, CDR1 is SGHTA and CDR2 FQGNSA. V was pared by 5 bases and J by 7 bases, with 17 bases between. The CDR3 covers 14 residues. CDR3 sequence (DNA): TGTGCCAGCAGCACGAGGTCAACCGGGGGTGGCTACACCTTC. This translates into CASSTRSTGGGYTF.

This sequence joins TRBV7-9 and TRBJ2-7; D remains unclear. In germline, CDR1 is SEHNR, CDR2 FQNEAQ (reference sequence). The germline V and J ends were trimmed by 0 bases and 2 bases, with 2 bases remaining between them. This CDR3 spans 12 amino acids. CDR3 bases: TGTGCCAGCAGCTTAGCCACCTACGAGCAGTACTTC. Translated, it gives CASSLATYEQYF.

The chain carries TRBV15 and TRBJ1-1, with 8 positions matching TRBD1. The CDR3 runs 14 residues. The V gene end was trimmed by 3 bases and the J gene end by 5 bases; junction bases not matched to a gene: 5. CDR1 is LNHNV and CDR2 is YYDKDF in the germline V gene (reference sequence). The CDR3 is CATSSTGGGTEAFF. CDR3 nucleotides: TGTGCCACCAGCAGTACAGGGGGAGGGACTGAAGCTTTCTTT.

This CDR3 is CASSYGGRDEQYF. DNA of the CDR3: TGTGCCAGCAGCTACGGGGGCCGGGACGAGCAGTACTTC. The V and J genes are TRBV7-2 and TRBJ2-7; D may correspond to TRBD1 or TRBD2 (6 bases each). Germline V lookup: CDR1 SGHTA, CDR2 FQGNSA. With 4 bases removed from V and 5 bases from J, the gap between germline ends came to 12 bases. CDR3 size: 13 residues. Based on the CDR3 plus reference TRBV7-2 and TRBJ2-7, the full variable domain is GAGVSQSPSNKVTEKGKDVELRCDPISGHTALYWYRQSLGQGLEFLIYFQGNSAPDKSGLPSDRFSAERTGGSVSTLTIQRTQQEDSAVYLCASSYGGRDEQYFGPGTRLTVT.

J is TRBJ1-1 and V is TRBV19; maybe TRBD1 (5 bases). V lost 6 bases and J lost 4, with 6 bases in between. The germline CDR1 and CDR2 sequences are LNHDA and SQIVND (reference sequence). The CDR3 contains 11 residues. CDR3 nucleotides: TGTGCCAGTAGGAGGGGCACTGAAGCTTTCTTT. Residues: CASRRGTEAFF.

The V and J genes are TRBV7-2 and TRBJ1-5; D possibly corresponds to TRBD1 (6 bases). V was pared by 1 base and J by 2 bases, with 12 bases between. Germline V gene lookup returns CDR1 SGHTA and CDR2 FQGNSA. This CDR3 spans 16 amino acids. As DNA, the CDR3 is TGTGCCAGCAGCTTAGATTCCAGGGGCGGCAATCAGCCCCAGCATTTT. Protein: CASSLDSRGGNQPQHF.

This rearrangement joins TRBV4-3 to TRBJ2-1, with 7 positions matching TRBD2. J was trimmed by 9 bases and V by 0 bases; bases with no gene match: 5. Germline CDR1 LGHNA, CDR2 YSLEER. The CDR3 is made up of 14 amino acids. The CDR3 DNA reads as TGCGCCAGCAGCCAAGATGGGATAGCGGGTGAGCAGTTCTTC. Amino acids: CASSQDGIAGEQFF.

The chain employs TRBV30 and TRBJ2-2, with D perhaps matching TRBD1 (5 bases). This CDR3 spans 14 amino acids. Germline V gives CDR1 GTSNPN, CDR2 SVGIG (reference sequence). The V and J ends lost 5 bases and 4 bases respectively, with 14 bases between them. In DNA form, the CDR3 reads TGTGCCTGGTTTCGCGGCAGGGCCACCGGGGAGCTGTTTTTT. It specifies CAWFRGRATGELFF.

The J gene is TRBJ2-3, the V gene TRBV29-1, with TRBD2 matching over 7 bases. Germline-derived CDR1 and CDR2 are SQVTM and ANQGSEA. J gave up 5 bases and V 7 bases, and 24 bases lay outside the gene matches. The CDR3 runs 18 residues. The chain's CDR3 is CSAGDYPSNAGVIDTQYF. The CDR3 bases are TGCAGCGCGGGGGACTACCCCTCGAACGCGGGGGTAATAGATACGCAGTATTTT.

The chain uses TRBV6-5 and TRBJ1-2; D unresolved. The CDR3 has 15 amino acids. The germline CDR1 and CDR2 sequences are MNHEY and SVGAGI. Trimming removed 4 bases at V and 1 base at J, with 13 bases between. The CDR3 loop reads CASSFSGQFNYGYTF. The CDR3 DNA reads as TGTGCCAGCAGTTTCTCTGGTCAATTTAACTATGGCTACACCTTC.

This chain uses TRBV6-1 with TRBJ1-5; D perhaps matches TRBD1 (6 bases). CDR1 is MNHNS, CDR2 SASEGT, per germline. V was cut by 5 bases and J by 6 bases, with 23 bases left in between. The CDR3 sequence is 17 residues long. The chain's CDR3 is CASSKGGSGAPSQPQHF. In DNA form, the CDR3 reads TGTGCCAGCAGTAAAGGGGGGTCGGGGGCCCCCAGTCAGCCCCAGCATTTT.

This clone was observed a few times. Mismatch with germline at one junction end may stem from a read error. This chain joins TRBV5-1 and TRBJ2-1, with TRBD2 matching 8 bases. The CDR3 covers 17 residues. The germline V gene has CDR1 SGHRS and CDR2 YFSETQ. The chain's CDR3 is CASRLVPGGGSYNEQFF. CDR3 in DNA: TGCGCCAGCAGGTTGGTCCCGGGAGGGGGGTCCTACAATGAGCAGTTCTTC.

The V call is TRBV5-1, the J call TRBJ2-3; 12 positions match TRBD2. This CDR3 contains 17 residues. The germline gives CDR1 SGHRS, CDR2 YFSETQ. V dropped 0 bases and J dropped 1; count of bases not matched to a gene: 3. In DNA, the CDR3 is TGCGCCAGCAGCTTGGCGCGGACTAGCGGGGGCACAGATACGCAGTATTTT. Amino acid sequence: CASSLARTSGGTDTQYF.

This clone is labeled as medium-sized. V gene TRBV27 combines with J gene TRBJ1-2; possible D gene TRBD1, 6 bases. The CDR3 covers 17 residues. Trimming cost V 0 bases and J 4 bases, with 18 bases left between them. Per the germline V gene, CDR1 is MNHEY and CDR2 is SMNVEV (reference sequence). As DNA, the CDR3 is TGTGCCAGCAGTTTATCCAGCAACAGGGCGCGATCCTATGGCTACACCTTC. It codes for CASSLSSNRARSYGYTF.

V and J are TRBV6-5 and TRBJ2-7; possibly TRBD1 or TRBD2 for D (5 bases each). V shed 2 bases and J shed 3 bases, with 11 bases lying between them. This CDR3 comprises 14 residues. Looked up from germline, CDR1 is MNHEY and CDR2 is SVGAGI. CDR3 in amino acids: CASSYGGEVYEQYF. In DNA, the CDR3 is TGTGCCAGCAGTTACGGGGGAGAGGTCTACGAGCAGTACTTC.

CDR3 loop: CASSLGTGGGAYEQYF. DNA for the CDR3: TGCGCCAGCAGCTTGGGGACAGGGGGCGGCGCCTACGAGCAGTACTTC. The genes are TRBV5-1 and TRBJ2-7; 11 bases are shared with TRBD1. V dropped 0 bases and J dropped 2; count of bases not matched to a gene: 4. The CDR3 runs to 16 residues. Germline CDR1 is SGHRS and CDR2 is YFSETQ.

This clone was counted a single time. V usage is TRBV28 and J usage is TRBJ2-1; TRBD1 aligns across 9 bases. Trimming at V came to 3 bases and at J to 7 bases, leaving 7 bases not matched to a gene. Germline values: CDR1 MDHEN, CDR2 SYDVKM. The CDR3 spans 15 residues. CDR3 DNA: TGTGCCAGCAGTTTTCCGGGACAGGGTGGGAATGAGCAGTTCTTC. Translation gives CASSFPGQGGNEQFF.